These 5 T cell receptor beta chains originate from one sample sequenced in a study of early T cells in non-severe SARS-CoV-2 infection. Using its own MiXCR run on the 5' RACE reads, TCRdb lists one record per CDR3 protein. Of about 52,000 distinct CDR3 sequences in the sample, approximately 11% were seen once. The specimen sequenced was whole blood. Receptors originate from an adult who was a healthcare worker with PCR-confirmed SARS-CoV-2 infection or an uninfected control (not recorded which).

This clonotype appeared a few times. The gene calls are TRBV28 and TRBJ2-1, with TRBD2 as a possible D gene (6 bases). With 10 bases removed from V and 12 bases from J, the gap between germline ends came to 22 bases. The CDR3 runs 13 residues. Germline lookup yields CDR1 MDHEN and CDR2 SYDVKM. The DNA for the CDR3 is TGTGCCACGGGTAGCGGAGATGTAATGAGGCAGTTCTTC. Its translation is CATGSGDVMRQFF. The variable domain in full, with the rest retrieved from reference TRBV28 and TRBJ2-1, is DVKVTQSSRYLVKRTGEKVFLECVQDMDHENMFWYRQDPGLGLRLIYFSYDVKMKEKGDIPEGYSVSREKKERFSLILESASTNQTSMYLCATGSGDVMRQFFGPGTRLTVL.

This clonotype was detected many times. The chain joins TRBV9 to TRBJ1-6; D unresolved. Trimming cost V 0 bases and J 8 bases, with 15 bases left between them. The germline V gene has CDR1 SGDLS and CDR2 YYNGEE. This CDR3 contains 16 residues. CDR3 protein: CASSVGVGVRDSPLHF. CDR3 in DNA: TGTGCCAGCAGCGTAGGGGTAGGAGTTAGGGATTCACCCCTCCACTTT. The complete variable domain, with remaining parts taken from reference TRBV9 and TRBJ1-6, reads DSGVTQTPKHLITATGQRVTLRCSPRSGDLSVYWYQQSLDQGLQFLIQYYNGEERAKGNILERFSAQQFPDLHSELNLSSLELGDSALYFCASSVGVGVRDSPLHFGNGTRLTVT.

This clonotype was observed a few times. The V call is TRBV12-3 or TRBV12-4, the J call TRBJ2-7; 7 bases align to TRBD2. After removal of 2 bases from V and 9 bases from J, the junction contained 16 bases not matched to a gene. This CDR3 is 16 amino acids long. The CDR3 loop is CASSLSGPATSFGQYF. The CDR3 coding sequence is TGTGCCAGCAGTTTAAGCGGCCCCGCGACTAGCTTCGGGCAGTACTTC.

This clonotype occurred many times. This chain uses TRBV5-8 with TRBJ1-1; D remains unclear. Trimming took off 1 base at V and 7 bases at J, with 17 bases between the two ends. The CDR3 is 15 amino acids. The germline V gene encodes CDR1 SGHTS and CDR2 YDEGEE. CDR3 in amino acids: CASSLLGQEVYEAFF. For the CDR3, the DNA is TGTGCCAGCAGCTTGCTTGGGCAGGAGGTTTATGAAGCTTTCTTT.

This clonotype was observed at least ten times. The chain has TRBV7-2 and TRBJ2-1, with 9 bases identical to TRBD2. The germline gives CDR1 SGHTA, CDR2 FQGNSA. J gave up 11 bases and V 2 bases, and 13 bases lay outside the gene matches. The CDR3 is 16 amino acids. The CDR3 region is CASSLQTGTSFTKQFF. CDR3 DNA sequence: TGTGCCAGCAGCTTACAAACCGGGACTAGCTTTACGAAGCAGTTCTTC. The full variable domain, its missing parts supplied by reference TRBV7-2 and TRBJ2-1, is GAGVSQSPSNKVTEKGKDVELRCDPISGHTALYWYRQSLGQGLEFLIYFQGNSAPDKSGLPSDRFSAERTGGSVSTLTIQRTQQEDSAVYLCASSLQTGTSFTKQFFGPGTRLTVL.